This T cell receptor (beta chain) was retrieved from a study of post-analysis software for immune sequencing data. The germline gives CDR1 MNHEY, CDR2 SMNVEV (reference sequence). There are 18 residues in the CDR3. V lost 5 bases, J lost 2 bases, and 12 bases stayed unmatched. Points on this clonotype: Its antigen is undetermined.

Unique molecular identifiers were built into the TCR beta cDNA libraries. From the PCR reads, TCRdb called clonotypes with MiXCR, one entry per CDR3 protein. Of roughly 800,000 distinct CDR3 sequences detected, 53% appear once; the ten largest clones hold approximately 4.2%. Study-wide points: TRBV5-6, TRBV5-1 and TRBV20-1 were among four or five TRBV segments more frequent in patients than controls.

The J gene is TRBJ1-2, the V gene TRBV27; 12 bases agree with TRBD1. The source of this sequence is a girl under 18 with multiple sclerosis. Sequenced sample: blood. In DNA form, the CDR3 reads TGTGCCAGCAGTCCCATCCTTGGGGGGACAGGGGGCAACTATGGCTACACCTTC. It encodes CASSPILGGTGGNYGYTF.